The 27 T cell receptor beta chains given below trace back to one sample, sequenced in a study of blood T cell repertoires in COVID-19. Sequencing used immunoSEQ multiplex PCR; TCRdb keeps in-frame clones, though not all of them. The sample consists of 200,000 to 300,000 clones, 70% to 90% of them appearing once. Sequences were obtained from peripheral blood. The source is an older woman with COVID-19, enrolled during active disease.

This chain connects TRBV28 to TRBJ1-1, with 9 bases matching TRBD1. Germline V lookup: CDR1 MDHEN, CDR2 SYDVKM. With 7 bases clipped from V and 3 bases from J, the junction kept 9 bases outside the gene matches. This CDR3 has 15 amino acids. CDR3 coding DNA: TGTGCCAGCACCTCACAGGGACAGGGCCACACTGAAGCTTTCTTT. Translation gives CASTSQGQGHTEAFF.

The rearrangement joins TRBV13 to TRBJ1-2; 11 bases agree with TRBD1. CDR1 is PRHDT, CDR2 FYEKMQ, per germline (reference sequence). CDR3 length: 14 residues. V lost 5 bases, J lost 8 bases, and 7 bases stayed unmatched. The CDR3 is CASSLFGQGAGYTF. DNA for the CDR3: TGTGCCAGCAGCCTATTTGGACAGGGGGCAGGCTACACCTTC.

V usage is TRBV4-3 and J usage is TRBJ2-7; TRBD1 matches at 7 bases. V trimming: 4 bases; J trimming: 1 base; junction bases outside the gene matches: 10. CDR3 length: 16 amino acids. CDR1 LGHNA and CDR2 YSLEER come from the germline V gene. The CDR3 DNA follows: TGCGCCAGCAGCCGGGCGTGGACAGGAGGTTCCTACGAGCAGTACTTC. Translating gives CASSRAWTGGSYEQYF.

This CDR3 reads CASRTGFDNQPQHF. Here the CDR3 DNA reads TGTGCCAGTAGGACAGGGTTCGACAATCAGCCCCAGCATTTT. V gene TRBV19 combines with J gene TRBJ1-5, with 7 bases aligning to TRBD1. The germline V gene has CDR1 LNHDA and CDR2 SQIVND (reference sequence). V dropped 6 bases and J dropped 3; count of bases not matched to a gene: 5. The CDR3 runs to 14 residues.

The chain's CDR3 is CSASRPGTSGDEQFF. For the CDR3, the DNA is TGCAGTGCTAGTCGTCCCGGGACTAGCGGGGATGAGCAGTTCTTC. The gene calls are TRBV20-1 and TRBJ2-1, with 13 bases fitting TRBD2. There are 15 residues in the CDR3. The J segment lost 8 bases and the V segment lost 3 bases, leaving 7 bases of the junction unmatched. Germline loops: CDR1 DFQATT, CDR2 SNEGSKA (reference sequence).

The CDR3 nucleotides read TGTGCCAGCAGTAAACCGGGACAGGGACTTAACTATGGCTACACCTTC. The encoded protein is CASSKPGQGLNYGYTF. The V gene is TRBV28, the J gene TRBJ1-2, with TRBD1 matching 9 bases. CDR1 MDHEN and CDR2 SYDVKM come from the germline V gene. The CDR3 has 16 residues. The V and J ends lost 5 bases and 1 base, in that order; junction bases with no gene match: 8.

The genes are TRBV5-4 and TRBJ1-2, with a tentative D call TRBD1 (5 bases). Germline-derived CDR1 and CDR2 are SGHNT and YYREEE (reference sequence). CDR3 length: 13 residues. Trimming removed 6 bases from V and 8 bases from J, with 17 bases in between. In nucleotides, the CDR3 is TGTGCCAGCACCATCAGGGTCGGTGGCGGCTACACCTTC. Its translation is CASTIRVGGGYTF.

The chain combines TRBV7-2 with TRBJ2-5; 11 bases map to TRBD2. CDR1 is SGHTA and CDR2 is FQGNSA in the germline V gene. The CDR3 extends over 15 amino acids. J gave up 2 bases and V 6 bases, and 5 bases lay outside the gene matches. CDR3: CASRARTSGQETQYF. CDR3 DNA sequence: TGTGCCAGCAGGGCTAGGACTAGCGGGCAAGAGACCCAGTACTTC. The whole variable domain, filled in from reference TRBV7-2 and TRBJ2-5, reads GAGVSQSPSNKVTEKGKDVELRCDPISGHTALYWYRQSLGQGLEFLIYFQGNSAPDKSGLPSDRFSAERTGGSVSTLTIQRTQQEDSAVYLCASRARTSGQETQYFGPGTRLLVL.

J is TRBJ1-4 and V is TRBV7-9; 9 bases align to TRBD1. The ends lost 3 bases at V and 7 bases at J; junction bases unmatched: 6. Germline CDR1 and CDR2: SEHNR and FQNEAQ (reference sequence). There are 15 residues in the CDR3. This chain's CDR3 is CASSFSGTGSEKLFF. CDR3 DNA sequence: TGTGCCAGCAGCTTTAGCGGGACAGGGAGTGAAAAACTGTTTTTT.

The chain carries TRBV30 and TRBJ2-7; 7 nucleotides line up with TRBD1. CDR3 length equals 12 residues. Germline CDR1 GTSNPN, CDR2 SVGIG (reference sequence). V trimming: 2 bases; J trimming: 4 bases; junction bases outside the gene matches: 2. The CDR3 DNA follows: TGTGCCTGGAGTCAACAGGGGTACGAGCAGTACTTC. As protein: CAWSQQGYEQYF.

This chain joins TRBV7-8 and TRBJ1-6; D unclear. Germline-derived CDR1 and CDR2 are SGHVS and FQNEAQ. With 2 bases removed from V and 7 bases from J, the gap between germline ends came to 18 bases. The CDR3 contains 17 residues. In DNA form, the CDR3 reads TGTGCCAGCAGCTTATTGGGCCAGTCACTCGGCAATTCACCCCTCCACTTT. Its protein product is CASSLLGQSLGNSPLHF.

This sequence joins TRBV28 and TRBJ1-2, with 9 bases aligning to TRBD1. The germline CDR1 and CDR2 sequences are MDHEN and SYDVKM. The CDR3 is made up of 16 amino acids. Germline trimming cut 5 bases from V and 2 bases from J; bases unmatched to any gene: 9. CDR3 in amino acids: CASSATGDRGNYGYTF. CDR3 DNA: TGTGCCAGCAGTGCGACTGGTGACAGGGGGAACTATGGCTACACCTTC.

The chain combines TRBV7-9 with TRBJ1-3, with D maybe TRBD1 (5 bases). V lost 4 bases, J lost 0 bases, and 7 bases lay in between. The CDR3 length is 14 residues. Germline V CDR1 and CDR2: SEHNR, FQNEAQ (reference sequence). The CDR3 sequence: CASSSTDSGNTIYF. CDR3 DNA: TGTGCCAGCAGCTCGACAGACTCTGGAAACACCATATATTTT. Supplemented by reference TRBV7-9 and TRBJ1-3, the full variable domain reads DTGVSQNPRHKITKRGQNVTFRCDPISEHNRLYWYRQTLGQGPEFLTYFQNEAQLEKSRLLSDRFSAERPKGSFSTLEIQRTEQGDSAMYLCASSSTDSGNTIYFGEGSWLTVV.

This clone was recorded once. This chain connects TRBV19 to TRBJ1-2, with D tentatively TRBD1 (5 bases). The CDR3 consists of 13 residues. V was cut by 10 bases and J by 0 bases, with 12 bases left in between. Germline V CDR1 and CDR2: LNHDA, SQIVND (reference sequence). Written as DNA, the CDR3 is TGTGCCACCTCGGACATCTCTAACTATGGCTACACCTTC. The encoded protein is CATSDISNYGYTF.

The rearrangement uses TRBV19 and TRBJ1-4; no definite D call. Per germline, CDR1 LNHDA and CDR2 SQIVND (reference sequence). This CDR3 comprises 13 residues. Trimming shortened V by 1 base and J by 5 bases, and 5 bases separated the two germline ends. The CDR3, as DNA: TGTGCCAGTAGTATAGTACGGAATGAAAAACTGTTTTTT. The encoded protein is CASSIVRNEKLFF.

The CDR3 bases are TGTGCCAGTAACCCGACAGGGGGTGCGAGGTACTCTGGGGCCAACGTCCTGACTTTC. It encodes CASNPTGGARYSGANVLTF. V usage is TRBV19 and J usage is TRBJ2-6; 9 bases line up with TRBD1. The length of the CDR3 is 19 residues. The V and J ends lost 7 bases and 0 bases, in that order; junction bases with no gene match: 13. Germline CDR1 and CDR2: LNHDA and SQIVND (reference sequence).

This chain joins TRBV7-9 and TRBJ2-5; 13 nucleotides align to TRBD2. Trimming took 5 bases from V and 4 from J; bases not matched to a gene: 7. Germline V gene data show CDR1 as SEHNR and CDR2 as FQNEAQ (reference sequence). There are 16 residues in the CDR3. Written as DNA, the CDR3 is TGTGCCAGCAGCGTAGGCAGACTAGCGGGAGGAGAGACCCAGTACTTC. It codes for CASSVGRLAGGETQYF.

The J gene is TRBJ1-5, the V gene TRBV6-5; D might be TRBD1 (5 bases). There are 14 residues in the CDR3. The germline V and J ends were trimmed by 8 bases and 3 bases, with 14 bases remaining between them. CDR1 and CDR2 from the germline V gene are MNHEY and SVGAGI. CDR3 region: CASWGHTVNQPQHF. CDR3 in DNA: TGTGCCAGCTGGGGCCATACGGTCAATCAGCCCCAGCATTTT.

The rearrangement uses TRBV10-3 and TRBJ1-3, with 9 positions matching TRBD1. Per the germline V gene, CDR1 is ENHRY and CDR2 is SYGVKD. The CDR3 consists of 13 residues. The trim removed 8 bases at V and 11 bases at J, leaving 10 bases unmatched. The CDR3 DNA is TGTGCCATCCAGCCCGACAGGGGGGGCCCCATATATTTT. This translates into CAIQPDRGGPIYF.

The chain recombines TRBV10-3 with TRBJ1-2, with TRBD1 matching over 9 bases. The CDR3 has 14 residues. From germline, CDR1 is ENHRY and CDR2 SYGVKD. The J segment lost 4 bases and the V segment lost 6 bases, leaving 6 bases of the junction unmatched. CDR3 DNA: TGTGCCATCAGGAGACAGGGGGAAGGCTATGGCTACACCTTC. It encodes CAIRRQGEGYGYTF.

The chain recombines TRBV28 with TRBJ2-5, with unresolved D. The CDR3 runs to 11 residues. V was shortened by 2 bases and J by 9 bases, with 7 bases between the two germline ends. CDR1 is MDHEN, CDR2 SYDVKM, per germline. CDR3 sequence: CASSLDLAQYF. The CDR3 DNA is TGTGCCAGCAGTTTAGACCTAGCCCAGTACTTC.

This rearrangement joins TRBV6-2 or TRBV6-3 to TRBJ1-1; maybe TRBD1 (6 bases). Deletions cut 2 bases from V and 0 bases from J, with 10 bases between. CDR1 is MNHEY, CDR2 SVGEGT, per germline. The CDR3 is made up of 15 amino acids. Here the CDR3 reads CASSYRGGLNTEAFF. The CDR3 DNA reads TGTGCCAGCAGTTACAGGGGGGGATTGAACACTGAAGCTTTCTTT.

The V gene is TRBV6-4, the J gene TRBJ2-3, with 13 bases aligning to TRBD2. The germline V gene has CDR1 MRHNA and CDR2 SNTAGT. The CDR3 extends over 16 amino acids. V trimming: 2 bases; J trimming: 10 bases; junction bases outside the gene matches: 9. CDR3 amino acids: CASSDPGLAGAASQYF. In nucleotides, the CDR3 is TGTGCCAGCAGTGACCCCGGACTAGCGGGAGCCGCGTCGCAGTATTTT.

In DNA form, the CDR3 reads TGTGCCAGCAGCTTTGCGGGGTGGGGCGAAGCTTTCTTT. It specifies CASSFAGWGEAFF. The rearrangement uses TRBV5-5 and TRBJ1-1; the D gene is possibly TRBD1 (5 bases). Looked up from germline, CDR1 is SGHKS and CDR2 is YYEKEE (reference sequence). Trimming took 2 bases from V and 8 from J, leaving 13 bases between them. This CDR3 has 13 residues.

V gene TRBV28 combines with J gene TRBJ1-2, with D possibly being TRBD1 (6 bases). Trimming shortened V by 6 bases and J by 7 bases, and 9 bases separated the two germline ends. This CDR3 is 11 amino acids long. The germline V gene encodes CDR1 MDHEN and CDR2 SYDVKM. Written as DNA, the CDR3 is TGTGCCAGCAGCCGGACAGCTGGCTACACCTTC. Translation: CASSRTAGYTF.

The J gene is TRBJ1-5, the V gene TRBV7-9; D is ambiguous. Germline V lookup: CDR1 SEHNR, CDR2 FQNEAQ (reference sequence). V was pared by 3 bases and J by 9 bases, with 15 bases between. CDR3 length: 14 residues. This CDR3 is CASSFNSPEWPQHF. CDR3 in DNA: TGTGCCAGCAGCTTTAATTCCCCCGAGTGGCCCCAGCATTTT.

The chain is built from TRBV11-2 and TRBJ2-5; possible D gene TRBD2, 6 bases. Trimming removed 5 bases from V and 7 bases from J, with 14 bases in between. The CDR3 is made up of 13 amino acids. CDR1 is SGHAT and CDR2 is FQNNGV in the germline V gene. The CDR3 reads CASSLPSGVTQYF. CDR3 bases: TGTGCCAGCAGCCTCCCGTCGGGGGTGACCCAGTACTTC.